This T cell receptor beta chain was retrieved from a study of blood T cell repertoires in COVID-19. Study-wide context: PBMCs, B-cell-depleted T cells, or T cells provided the cDNA or gDNA that made up the material.

Trimming took 3 bases from V and 3 from J; bases not matched to a gene: 6. Germline CDR1 is KGHSH and CDR2 is LQKENI. This CDR3 has 15 residues. TCRdb's table, derived via immunoSEQ multiplex PCR, lists solely in-frame clones and lacks some. The sample shows fewer than 500,000 clones, roughly 86% of them seen only once. Participants' own reports of clinical history determined their cohort assignment. Material: PBMCs or T cells enriched from blood (not recorded which). The source of this sequence is a man aged 25 to 40 who had recovered from COVID-19. The V gene is TRBV18, the J gene TRBJ2-7; 9 positions agree with TRBD1. CDR3 DNA: TGTGCCAGCTCACCCCCGGGACAGGGACGCTACGAGCAGTACTTC. It yields the protein CASSPPGQGRYEQYF.